This T cell receptor (beta chain) was captured in a study of T cells in Graves' hyperthyroidism and ophthalmopathy. TCR beta CDR3 sequences were amplified from RNA transcripts. Initially, a first-round RT-PCR of the TCR CDR3 employed the HTBI primer set. TCRdb re-derived calls from the multiplex PCR reads in MiXCR, one entry per CDR3 protein. This sample has 380,000 or so distinct CDR3 sequences, with 19% found just once. The germline gives CDR1 MDHEN, CDR2 SYDVKM. V lost 10 bases to trimming and J lost 8 bases, with 20 bases between them. The CDR3 runs to 13 residues. The sequence was collected from a woman aged 18-29 years with Graves' hyperthyroidism. J is TRBJ1-2 and V is TRBV28, with D perhaps TRBD1 (6 bases). Sequencing was carried out using blood. Written as DNA, the CDR3 is TGTGCCAACAGATATACAGGGAAATGGGGCTACACCTTC. Its translation: CANRYTGKWGYTF.